This is a list of T cell receptor beta chains from one sample in a study of tumor-infiltrating lymphocytes in oesophageal squamous cell carcinoma. Each CDR3 protein is one row after TCRdb ran MiXCR on the PCR reads. Of approximately 17,000 distinct CDR3 sequences listed, 35% to 55% were seen once; the top ten hold around 41%. The sequenced sample was blood. The receptors were gathered from a female donor with esophageal squamous cell carcinoma. Both conserved end residues are trimmed from each CDR3.

v_call	j_call	cdr3_aa
TRBV12-3/TRBV12-4	TRBJ2-7	ASRQGPSYEQY
TRBV19	TRBJ2-1	ASSTRRKARGEQF
TRBV6-8	.	ASSYSGYNEQF
TRBV27	TRBJ2-7	ASTPKGARLAGGSYEQY
TRBV30	TRBJ2-1	AFDRGRSYEQF
TRBV7-3	TRBJ2-6	ASSLSWVAGESFGVRAVLR
TRBV7-2	TRBJ2-3	ASSGKGAIFTQY
TRBV7-3	.	ASSAGHWSSYEQY
TRBV7-8	.	ASSLLTDLETQY
TRBV24-1	TRBJ2-1	ATSGEQAYNEQF
TRBV7-9	TRBJ1-1	ASNRQGGEAF
TRBV7-2	TRBJ1-3	ASSGGGGNTIY
TRBV6-5	TRBJ1-6	ASRRDLNSPLH
TRBV10-2	TRBJ2-3	ASSTGHSGSGTDTQY
TRBV7-9	TRBJ1-6	ASSPGDSPLH
TRBV5-1	TRBJ2-5	ASSLRQGESLETQY
TRBV12-3/TRBV12-4	.	ASSPSLYGYT
TRBV6-6	.	ASSAPVWGPGGEQY
TRBV7-2	.	ASSLGGGQY
TRBV7-9	TRBJ1-2	ASSEQGSGGYT
TRBV13	TRBJ2-1	ASSRDYNEQF
TRBV19	TRBJ1-2	ASSTSGGDYGYT
TRBV20-1	TRBJ1-1	SARVWDQNTEAF
TRBV7-9	TRBJ2-1	ASSTSGVYNERF
TRBV19	.	ASSPPLAGRRSPDNEQY
TRBV7-2	TRBJ2-7	ASSLGTGATYEQY
TRBV7-8	TRBJ2-7	ASSLAGGLYEQY
TRBV29-1	TRBJ1-2	SARDSGGYT
TRBV7-4	.	ASSFPKPGRGRNEQF
TRBV7-6	TRBJ2-1	ASSSGNNEQF
TRBV6-1	TRBJ2-3	ASSPTDSTDTQY
TRBV20-1	.	SADRGGGNAEAF
TRBV6-8	TRBJ2-1	ASSYSTSAYSYNEQF
TRBV6-1	TRBJ2-7	ASSESSARKDEQY
TRBV4-2	TRBJ1-2	ASSQAGTAKSGYT
TRBV7-6	.	ASSRSSYEQY
TRBV12-3/TRBV12-4	TRBJ2-1	ASRSLRALRNEQF
TRBV28	TRBJ1-1	ASSRDRGVNTEAF
TRBV6-1	TRBJ2-7	ASNRGLAGVVEQY
TRBV7-9	TRBJ2-3	ASTFTDTQY
TRBV5-1	TRBJ1-4	ASSPSSANEKLF
TRBV5-6	TRBJ2-3	ASSLSVGSGTDTQY
TRBV2	TRBJ2-2	ASSESLAGANPTGELF
TRBV7-2	.	ASIPLGRRTDTQF
TRBV6-6	TRBJ1-1	ASSYSTGGHEAF
TRBV15	TRBJ2-5	ATRKGTGEYNEQY
TRBV19	TRBJ2-4	ASSKTGQGALRRRY
TRBV28	TRBJ1-4	ASSLGSGHNEKLF